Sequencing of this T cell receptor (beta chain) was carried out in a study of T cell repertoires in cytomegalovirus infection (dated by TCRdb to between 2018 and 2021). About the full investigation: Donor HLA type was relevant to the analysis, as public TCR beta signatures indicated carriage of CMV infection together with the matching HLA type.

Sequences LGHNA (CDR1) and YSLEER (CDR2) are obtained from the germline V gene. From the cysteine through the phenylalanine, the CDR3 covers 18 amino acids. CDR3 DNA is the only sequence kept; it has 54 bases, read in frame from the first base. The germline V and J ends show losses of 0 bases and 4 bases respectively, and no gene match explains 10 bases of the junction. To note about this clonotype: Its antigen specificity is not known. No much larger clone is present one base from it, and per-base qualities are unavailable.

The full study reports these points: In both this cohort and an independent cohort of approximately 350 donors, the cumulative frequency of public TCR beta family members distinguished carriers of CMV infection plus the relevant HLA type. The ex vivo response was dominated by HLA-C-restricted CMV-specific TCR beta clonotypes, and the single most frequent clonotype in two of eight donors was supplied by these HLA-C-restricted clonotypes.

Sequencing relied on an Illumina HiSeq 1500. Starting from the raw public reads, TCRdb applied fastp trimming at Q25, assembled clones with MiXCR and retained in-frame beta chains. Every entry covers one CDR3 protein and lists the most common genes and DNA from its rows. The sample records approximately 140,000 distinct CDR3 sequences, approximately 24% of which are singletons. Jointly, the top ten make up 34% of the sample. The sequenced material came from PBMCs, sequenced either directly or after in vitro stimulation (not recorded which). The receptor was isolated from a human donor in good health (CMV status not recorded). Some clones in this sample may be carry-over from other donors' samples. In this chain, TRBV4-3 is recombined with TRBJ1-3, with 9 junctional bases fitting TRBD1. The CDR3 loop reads CASSQDYRQGGGGNTIYF. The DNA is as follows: TGCGCCAGCAGCCAAGACTACCGACAGGGGGGAGGGGGAAACACCATATATTTT.